This TCR beta chain was sequenced during a study of OX40 agonist ivuxolimab in advanced cancers. With regard to the full study: Ivuxolimab was an agonistic, fully human IgG2 monoclonal antibody directed against OX40 (CD134), a costimulatory receptor. Intravenous ivuxolimab was administered to patients every 2 weeks at six dose levels: 0.01, 0.1, 0.3, 1.5, 3 and 10 mg/kg. Of the roughly 53 patients in dose escalation, about 20 had hepatocellular carcinoma, some 15 had melanoma, 9 had renal cell carcinoma and 9 had head and neck cancer. The dose-escalation cohort was over 70% male with a mean age of about 65 years, ranging from roughly 23 to 85. Patients were allowed to have had prior anti-PD-1, anti-PD-L1 or anti-CTLA-4 therapy, and 40% of the dose-escalation patients had been treated with checkpoint inhibitors. Partial responses were achieved by three dose-escalation patients, of whom one had hepatocellular carcinoma and two had cutaneous melanoma. Peripheral TCRbeta sequencing was intended to test whether TCR sequence diversity was altered and clonal T-cell expansion was caused by ivuxolimab. The paper reports the monotherapy dose-escalation portion (N = 52 patients) of the phase I ivuxolimab trial.

Patients with a history of autoimmune disease or receiving systemic immunosuppression were excluded from the trial. Peripheral blood for TCR sequencing was collected from all dose cohorts at baseline, on cycle 4 day 1, and on cycle 7 day 1. Samples came from an open-label, multicenter, first-in-human phase I dose-escalation trial of ivuxolimab. The trial enrolled adults with locally advanced or metastatic head and neck squamous cell, hepatocellular, melanoma or renal cell carcinoma. Before TCR sequencing, CD4+ T cells and CD8+ T cells from peripheral blood were sorted into separate populations. With regard to this clone: The antigen this receptor binds is unknown. Nothing much larger sits one base from this clone, and base qualities are not available.

The investigation overall reported the following: On average, CD8+ T cells showed more expanded clones than CD4+ T cells after ivuxolimab. Low levels of normalized T-cell clonal expansion were also seen in some patients who did not respond. In the 0.1-3.0 mg/kg groups, partial responders were among the patients with the lowest normalized peripheral clonal expansion, particularly in CD8+ T cells. The antigen specificity of the peripheral T cells that underwent clonal expansion was not determined. Clonal expansion of both CD4+ and CD8+ blood T cells was observed from baseline to week 6 at doses 0.1 to 3.0 mg/kg.

To sequence the TCRbeta CDR3 region, genomic DNA was isolated from the sorted cells. The immunoSEQ Assay was used for sequencing of TCRbeta CDR3 regions. Entries here come from immuneACCESS through TCRdb and include only in-frame sequences with V and J called. Some clones fail to appear in such tables; in the studies checked, an unresolved V gene covers under half of the shortfall, and the cause of the remainder is unknown. The table for this sample lists 55,000 to 75,000 clones; around 86% of them were counted only once. Around 0.4% of the sample goes to the ten largest clones. Sequencing used CD4+ or CD8+ T cells sorted from blood, obtained in a trial of the OX40 agonist ivuxolimab. The sequence derives from an adult with an advanced solid tumor such as melanoma, head and neck, liver or kidney cancer.

The CDR3 corresponds to CAWSSQGVGGYTF. At the DNA level, the sequence is TGTGCCTGGAGTTCCCAGGGGGTGGGAGGCTACACCTTC. The sequence links TRBV30 to TRBJ1-2; 7 junctional bases match TRBD1. The CDR1 and CDR2 encoded by the germline V gene (reference sequence) are GTSNPN and SVGIG. Trimming removed 2 bases from V and 8 bases from J; the gene matches leave 8 bases unexplained. Inclusive of the bounding cysteine and phenylalanine, the CDR3 is 13 residues long. CDR3 DNA only is kept here, 39 bases in frame from base 1.